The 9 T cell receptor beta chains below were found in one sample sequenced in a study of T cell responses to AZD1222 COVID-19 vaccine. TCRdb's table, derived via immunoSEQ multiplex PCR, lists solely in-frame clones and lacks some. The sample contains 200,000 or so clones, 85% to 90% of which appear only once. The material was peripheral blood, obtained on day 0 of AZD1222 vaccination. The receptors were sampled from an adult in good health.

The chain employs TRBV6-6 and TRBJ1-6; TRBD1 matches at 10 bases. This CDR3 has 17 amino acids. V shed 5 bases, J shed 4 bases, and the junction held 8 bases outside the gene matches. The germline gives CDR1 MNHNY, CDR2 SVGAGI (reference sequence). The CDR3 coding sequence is TGTGCCAGCAGTCCGTGGACAGGGGGGATGTATAATTCACCCCTCCACTTT. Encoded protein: CASSPWTGGMYNSPLHF.

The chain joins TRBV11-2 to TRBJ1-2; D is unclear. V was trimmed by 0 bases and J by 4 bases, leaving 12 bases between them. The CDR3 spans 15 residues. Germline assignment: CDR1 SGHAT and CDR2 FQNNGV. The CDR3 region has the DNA TGTGCCAGCAGCTTAGATCGGTCGACACCCTATGGCTACACCTTC. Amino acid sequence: CASSLDRSTPYGYTF. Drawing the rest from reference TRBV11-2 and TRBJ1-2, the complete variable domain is EAGVAQSPRYKIIEKRQSVAFWCNPISGHATLYWYQQILGQGPKLLIQFQNNGVVDDSQLPKDRFSAERLKGVDSTLKIQPAKLEDSAVYLCASSLDRSTPYGYTFGSGTRLTVV.

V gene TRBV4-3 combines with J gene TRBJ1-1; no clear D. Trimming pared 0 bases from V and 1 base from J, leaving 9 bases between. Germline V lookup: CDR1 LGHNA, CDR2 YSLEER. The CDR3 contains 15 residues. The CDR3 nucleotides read TGCGCCAGCAGCCAAGATCACGTGGGGAACACTGAAGCTTTCTTT. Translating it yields CASSQDHVGNTEAFF.

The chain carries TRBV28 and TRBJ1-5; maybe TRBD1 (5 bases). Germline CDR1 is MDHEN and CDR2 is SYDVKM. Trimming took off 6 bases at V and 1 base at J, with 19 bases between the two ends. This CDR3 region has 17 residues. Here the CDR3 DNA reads TGTGCCAGCAGAGATCCCCGGGGGAGTTTCAGCAATCAGCCCCAGCATTTT. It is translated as CASRDPRGSFSNQPQHF.

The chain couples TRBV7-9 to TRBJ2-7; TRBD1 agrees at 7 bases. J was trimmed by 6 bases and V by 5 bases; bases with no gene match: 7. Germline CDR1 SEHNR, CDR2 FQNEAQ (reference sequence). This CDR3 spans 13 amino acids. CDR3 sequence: CASSLSTGSEQYF. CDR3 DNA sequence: TGTGCCAGCAGCCTATCGACAGGGAGCGAGCAGTACTTC.

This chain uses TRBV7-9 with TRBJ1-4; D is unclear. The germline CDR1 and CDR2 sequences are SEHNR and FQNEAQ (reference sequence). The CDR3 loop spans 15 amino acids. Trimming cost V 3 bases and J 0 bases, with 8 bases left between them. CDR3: CASSFAGATNEKLFF. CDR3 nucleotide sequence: TGTGCCAGCAGCTTCGCCGGTGCAACTAATGAAAAACTGTTTTTT.

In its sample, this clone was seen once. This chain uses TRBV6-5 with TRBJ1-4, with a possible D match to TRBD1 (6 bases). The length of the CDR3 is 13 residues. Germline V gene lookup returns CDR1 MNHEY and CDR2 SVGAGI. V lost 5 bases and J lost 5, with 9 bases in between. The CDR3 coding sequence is TGTGCCAGCAGTAGACAGGAGAATGAAAAACTGTTTTTT. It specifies CASSRQENEKLFF.

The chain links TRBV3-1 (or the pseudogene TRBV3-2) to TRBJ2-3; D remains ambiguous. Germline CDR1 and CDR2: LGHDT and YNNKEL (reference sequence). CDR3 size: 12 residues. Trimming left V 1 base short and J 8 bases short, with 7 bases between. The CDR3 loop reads CASSQAESTQYF. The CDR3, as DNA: TGTGCCAGCAGCCAAGCGGAAAGTACGCAGTATTTT.

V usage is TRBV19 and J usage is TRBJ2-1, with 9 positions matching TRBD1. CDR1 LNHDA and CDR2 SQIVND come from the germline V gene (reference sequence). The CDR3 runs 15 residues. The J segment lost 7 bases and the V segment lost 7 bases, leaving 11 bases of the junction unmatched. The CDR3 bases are TGTGCCAGTACCTTATCGGGACAGGGAGGTAATGAGCAGTTCTTC. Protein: CASTLSGQGGNEQFF.